The clone carrying this TCR beta chain was seen more than once but under ten times. What it binds is unknown. TCRdb itself ran the reads through MiXCR, one entry per CDR3 protein. The sample shows roughly 220,000 distinct CDR3 sequences, about 38% of them seen only once. The data originate from a study of T cell repertoires in cytomegalovirus infection. Regarding the study as a whole: Using cumulative public TCR beta family frequency, the authors identified those who carried CMV together with the relevant HLA.

Trimming took 4 bases from V and 7 from J, leaving 8 bases between them. The CDR3 has 12 amino acids. Germline V lookup: CDR1 SNHLY, CDR2 FYNNEI. This TCR was sampled from a human donor in good health (CMV status not recorded). Some clones in this sample may be carry-over from other donors' samples. The specimen comprised CD8+ T cells from cultured PBMCs, sampled from culture after CMV antigen stimulation. This sequence joins TRBV2 and TRBJ1-5; weak D call: TRBD1 (5 bases). CDR3: CASSVGGQPQHF. The CDR3, as DNA: TGTGCCAGCAGTGTGGGGGGACAGCCCCAGCATTTT.